A single sample is the source of the 15 T cell receptor beta chains below, sequenced in a study of shared clonotypes between healthy human individuals. The data were produced by immunoSEQ multiplex PCR, yet TCRdb's version contains in-frame clones alone and is incomplete. The repertoire holds about 1.1 million clones, with 60% to 80% as singletons. Sequenced sample: memory CD4+ T cells from PBMCs. The subset denotes: CD45RA-negative fraction. These receptors all come from a man between 18 and 29 years old in good health. Some clones in this sample may be carry-over from other donors' samples.

This CDR3 reads CAIRDQETQYF. The CDR3 coding sequence is TGTGCCATCCGGGACCAAGAGACCCAGTACTTC. V is TRBV10-3 and J is TRBJ2-5, with D unresolved. This CDR3 is built from 11 residues. V lost 8 bases and J 0 bases, leaving 4 bases between the germline ends. CDR1 is ENHRY and CDR2 is SYGVKD in the germline V gene.

The rearrangement links TRBV28 to TRBJ2-7; tentative D call: TRBD2 (6 bases). The CDR3 loop spans 13 amino acids. Germline V gives CDR1 MDHEN, CDR2 SYDVKM. The V end was cut by 6 bases, the J end by 5 bases, with 14 bases between. The CDR3 sequence is CASRGPGLHEQYF. The CDR3 coding sequence is TGTGCCAGCAGGGGACCGGGACTGCACGAGCAGTACTTC.

The J gene is TRBJ2-7, the V gene TRBV28; D is undetermined. Germline V CDR1 and CDR2: MDHEN, SYDVKM. This CDR3 is built from 15 residues. V lost 5 bases, J lost 1 base, and 15 bases lay in between. DNA for the CDR3: TGTGCCAGCAGTCGGGCGAGACTTTATTCCTACGAGCAGTACTTC. Amino acids: CASSRARLYSYEQYF.

Many counts were recorded for this clone. The chain carries TRBV18 and TRBJ1-1, with D hard to call. In germline, CDR1 is KGHSH, CDR2 LQKENI. The V end was cut by 5 bases, the J end by 1 base, with 14 bases between. The CDR3 loop spans 15 amino acids. DNA of the CDR3: TGTGCCAGCTCAAACGGGCGGTCCCAGAACACTGAAGCTTTCTTT. This translates into CASSNGRSQNTEAFF.

This clone was recorded at least ten times. The chain employs TRBV2 and TRBJ1-2, with D unresolved. The CDR3 is 16 residues long. CDR1 and CDR2 from the germline V gene are SNHLY and FYNNEI. Deletions cut 2 bases from V and 5 bases from J, with 18 bases between. CDR3 residues: CASSESGLLGLYGYTF. The CDR3 DNA is TGTGCCAGCAGTGAATCCGGTTTACTGGGATTATATGGCTACACCTTC.

The rearrangement joins TRBV7-6 to TRBJ1-1; D uncertain. V was cut by 1 base and J by 4 bases, with 16 bases left in between. The germline gives CDR1 SGHVS, CDR2 FNYEAQ. The CDR3 length is 16 residues. The DNA of the CDR3 is TGTGCCAGCAGCTTAGGAGTGAAGGGAGGGAGCACTGAAGCTTTCTTT. Protein product: CASSLGVKGGSTEAFF.

The chain joins TRBV7-2 to TRBJ2-7; D unresolved. Trimming shortened V by 4 bases and J by 4 bases, and 14 bases separated the two germline ends. The germline V gene encodes CDR1 SGHTA and CDR2 FQGNSA. This CDR3 comprises 14 residues. The CDR3 nucleotides read TGTGCCAGCAGCTCCTATAGTTTAGGGTACGAGCAGTACTTC. It is translated as CASSSYSLGYEQYF.

This clone occurred a few times. This chain links TRBV18 with TRBJ2-1; D could derive from TRBD1 or TRBD2 (5 bases each). The germline V gene encodes CDR1 KGHSH and CDR2 LQKENI. V was clipped by 2 bases and J by 5 bases, with 19 bases between them. The CDR3 loop spans 17 amino acids. The CDR3 bases are TGTGCCAGCTCACCAAGGGCAGGGCATGGGGAGCACAATGAGCAGTTCTTC. It is translated as CASSPRAGHGEHNEQFF.

This rearrangement joins TRBV7-2 to TRBJ2-7, with 8 bases that match TRBD1. The CDR3 sequence is 13 residues long. V dropped 5 bases and J dropped 6; count of bases not matched to a gene: 6. Germline CDR1 is SGHTA and CDR2 is FQGNSA. The CDR3 spells CASSVDRGSEQYF. The CDR3 region has the DNA TGTGCCAGCAGCGTCGACAGGGGAAGCGAGCAGTACTTC. Together with reference TRBV7-2 and TRBJ2-7, the CDR3 gives the full variable domain: GAGVSQSPSNKVTEKGKDVELRCDPISGHTALYWYRQSLGQGLEFLIYFQGNSAPDKSGLPSDRFSAERTGGSVSTLTIQRTQQEDSAVYLCASSVDRGSEQYFGPGTRLTVT.

This chain connects TRBV27 to TRBJ1-2; D is unresolved. The CDR3 is made up of 18 amino acids. V was cut by 8 bases and J by 2 bases, with 27 bases left in between. The V gene's germline CDR1 is MNHEY and CDR2 SMNVEV (reference sequence). The CDR3 nucleotides are TGTGCCAGCTTTTCTCCACTCGCTGCGTCCAAACAAAACTATGGCTACACCTTC. This encodes CASFSPLAASKQNYGYTF.

The V call is TRBV29-1, the J call TRBJ1-1; the D is unclear. CDR3 length equals 14 residues. Trimming took off 5 bases at V and 5 bases at J, with 18 bases between the two ends. Germline CDR1 and CDR2: SQVTM and ANQGSEA. In nucleotides, the CDR3 is TGCAGCGTTTTTCGAGGCTCCGAGGGAACTGAAGCTTTCTTT. This gives the protein CSVFRGSEGTEAFF. Together with reference TRBV29-1 and TRBJ1-1, the CDR3 gives the full variable domain: SAVISQKPSRDICQRGTSLTIQCQVDSQVTMMFWYRQQPGQSLTLIATANQGSEATYESGFVIDKFPISRPNLTFSTLTVSNMSPEDSSIYLCSVFRGSEGTEAFFGQGTRLTVV.

The chain uses TRBV7-8 and TRBJ1-5; D gene uncertain. The CDR3 loop spans 14 amino acids. Trimming left V 1 base short and J 7 bases short, with 11 bases between. The germline CDR1 and CDR2 sequences are SGHVS and FQNEAQ. CDR3 residues: CASSLGSAGQPQHF. The CDR3 bases are TGTGCCAGCAGCTTAGGCTCTGCGGGCCAGCCCCAGCATTTT.

The V gene is TRBV25-1, the J gene TRBJ2-7; D tentatively reads TRBD1 or TRBD2 (6 bases each). The germline CDR1 and CDR2 sequences are MGHDK and SYGVNS. This CDR3 region has 16 residues. V was cut by 6 bases and J by 7 bases, with 25 bases left in between. CDR3 coding DNA: TGTGCCAGCAGCCCCCTGGGGACGGGGGCGACTGATGAGCAGTACTTC. This codes for CASSPLGTGATDEQYF.

This clone was picked up a small number of times. A read error may explain this, as a much larger clone is one base away. V usage is TRBV14 and J usage is TRBJ2-2; 7 bases are shared with TRBD1. Germline assignment: CDR1 SGHDN and CDR2 FVKESK. The junction had 0 bases not matched to a gene; V was cut back by 4 bases and J by 1 base. CDR3 size: 14 residues. CDR3 DNA sequence: TGTGCCAGCAGCCGACAGGGGAACACCGGGGAGCTGTTTTTT. Translated, it gives CASSRQGNTGELFF.

CDR3 amino acids: CASSLDPLGSGSSDTQYF. The DNA of the CDR3 is TGTGCCAGCAGCTTAGACCCTTTGGGTAGCGGGAGTTCAGATACGCAGTATTTT. This chain joins TRBV7-2 and TRBJ2-3; TRBD2 agrees at 9 bases. V lost 1 base and J lost 4; bases outside the gene matches: 12. The CDR3 is 18 amino acids. Germline V gene lookup returns CDR1 SGHTA and CDR2 FQGNSA.